This TCR beta chain was retrieved from a study of OX40 agonist ivuxolimab in advanced cancers. Repertoires were generated with immunoSEQ multiplex PCR, while TCRdb's copy carries only in-frame clones and drops some. The table lists over 60,000 clones, more than 70% of them singletons. General study findings and limits: Within 6 weeks, CD4+ and CD8+ blood T cells expanded clonally at 0.1 to 3.0 mg/kg.

This clone is classed as medium-sized. Its antigen is currently unknown. CDR3 length equals 14 residues. Germline values: CDR1 SEHNR, CDR2 FQNEAQ (reference sequence). Trimming removed 11 bases at V and 0 bases at J, with 13 bases between. The gene calls are TRBV7-9 and TRBJ2-2, with a tentative D call TRBD2 (6 bases). The sequence was collected from an adult with an advanced solid tumor such as melanoma, head and neck, liver or kidney cancer. The sample consisted of CD4+ or CD8+ T cells sorted from blood, taken in a trial of the OX40 agonist ivuxolimab. The CDR3 DNA is TGTGCCGGGGGGAGATACGCGAACACCGGGGAGCTGTTTTTT. Amino acid sequence: CAGGRYANTGELFF. Full variable domain (rest looked up from reference TRBV7-9 and TRBJ2-2): DTGVSQNPRHKITKRGQNVTFRCDPISEHNRLYWYRQTLGQGPEFLTYFQNEAQLEKSRLLSDRFSAERPKGSFSTLEIQRTEQGDSAMYLCAGGRYANTGELFFGEGSRLTVL.